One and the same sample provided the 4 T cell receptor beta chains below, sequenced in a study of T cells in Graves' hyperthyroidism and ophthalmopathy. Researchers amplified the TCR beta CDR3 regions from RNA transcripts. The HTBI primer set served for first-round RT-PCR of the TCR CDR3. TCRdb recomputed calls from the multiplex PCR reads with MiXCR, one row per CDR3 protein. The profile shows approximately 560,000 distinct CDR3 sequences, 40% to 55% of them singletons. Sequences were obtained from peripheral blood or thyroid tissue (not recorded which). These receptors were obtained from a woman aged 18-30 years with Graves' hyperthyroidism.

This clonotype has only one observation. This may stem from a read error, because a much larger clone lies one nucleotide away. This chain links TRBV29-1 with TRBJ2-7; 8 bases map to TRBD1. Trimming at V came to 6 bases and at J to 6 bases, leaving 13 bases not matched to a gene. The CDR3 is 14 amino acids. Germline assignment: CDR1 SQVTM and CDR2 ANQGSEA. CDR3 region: CSVRSRGQTCEQYF. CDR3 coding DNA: TGCAGCGTGAGGTCCAGGGGGCAAACCTGCGAGCAGTACTTC.

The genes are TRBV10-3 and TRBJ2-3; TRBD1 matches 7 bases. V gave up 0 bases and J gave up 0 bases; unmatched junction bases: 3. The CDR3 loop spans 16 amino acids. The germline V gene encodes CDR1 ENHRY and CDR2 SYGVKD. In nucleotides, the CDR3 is TGTGCCATCAGTGAGTCGACAGGGTATAGCACAGATACGCAGTATTTT. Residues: CAISESTGYSTDTQYF.

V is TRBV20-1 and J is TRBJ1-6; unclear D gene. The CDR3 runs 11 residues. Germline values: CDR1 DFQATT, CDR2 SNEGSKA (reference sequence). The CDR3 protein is CSPRRGSPLHF. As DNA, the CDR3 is TGCAGCCCCCGTCGAGGATCACCCCTCCACTTT.

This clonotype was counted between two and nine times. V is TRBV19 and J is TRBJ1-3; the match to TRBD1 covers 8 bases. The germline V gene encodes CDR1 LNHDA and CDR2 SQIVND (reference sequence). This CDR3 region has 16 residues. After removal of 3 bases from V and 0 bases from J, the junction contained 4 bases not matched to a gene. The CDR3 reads CASSIGQGSSGNTIYF. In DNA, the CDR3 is TGTGCCAGTAGTATCGGACAGGGAAGCTCTGGAAACACCATATATTTT.